These 25 T cell receptor beta chains share one sample of origin, sequenced in a study of blood T cell repertoires in COVID-19. The table came from immunoSEQ multiplex PCR; TCRdb's copy has only in-frame clones and leaves some out. Here the sample spans approximately 400,000 clones, roughly nine tenths being singletons. The sequenced sample consisted of peripheral blood. These receptor sequences come from a man aged 35 to 55 with acute or convalescent COVID-19.

The chain uses TRBV6-6 and TRBJ2-1; 7 bases map to TRBD2. The CDR3 extends over 14 amino acids. Germline V gene data show CDR1 as MNHNY and CDR2 as SVGAGI (reference sequence). The V gene end was trimmed by 5 bases and the J gene end by 6 bases; junction bases not matched to a gene: 7. In DNA form, the CDR3 reads TGTGCCAGCAGTCTAGCGGAACTACCCAATGAGCAGTTCTTC. Translating it yields CASSLAELPNEQFF.

The rearrangement uses TRBV19 and TRBJ2-5; 8 nucleotides match TRBD1. CDR1 LNHDA and CDR2 SQIVND come from the germline V gene (reference sequence). The V gene end was trimmed by 5 bases and the J gene end by 5 bases; junction bases not matched to a gene: 10. CDR3 length: 15 residues. CDR3 loop: CASSARTGIRETQYF. In nucleotides, the CDR3 is TGTGCCAGTAGTGCACGGACAGGGATAAGGGAGACCCAGTACTTC.

This clone was counted a single time. The chain carries TRBV5-1 and TRBJ1-2; 7 positions match TRBD1. The V and J ends lost 4 bases and 2 bases, in that order; junction bases with no gene match: 8. Germline CDR1 reads SGHRS; CDR2 reads YFSETQ. The CDR3 loop spans 15 amino acids. The CDR3 DNA sequence: TGCGCCAGCAGCCCAGGGGGTCCCTCCAACTATGGCTACACCTTC. Its protein is CASSPGGPSNYGYTF. Filled out from reference TRBV5-1 and TRBJ1-2, the complete variable domain reads KAGVTQTPRYLIKTRGQQVTLSCSPISGHRSVSWYQQTPGQGLQFLFEYFSETQRNKGNFPGRFSGRQFSNSRSEMNVSTLELGDSALYLCASSPGGPSNYGYTFGSGTRLTVV.

The chain carries TRBV3-1 (or the pseudogene TRBV3-2) and TRBJ2-7, with D maybe TRBD2 (6 bases). V was clipped by 3 bases and J by 5 bases, with 14 bases between them. The CDR3 has 14 amino acids. Germline assignment: CDR1 LGHDT and CDR2 YNNKEL (reference sequence). DNA for the CDR3: TGTGCCAGCAGCCATTCCTCCGGAGGGCACGAGCAGTACTTC. Residues: CASSHSSGGHEQYF.

V usage is TRBV7-9 and J usage is TRBJ1-2, with 9 bases lining up with TRBD1. Unmatched junction bases numbered 4, after V lost 1 base and J lost 4 bases. Germline V gene data show CDR1 as SEHNR and CDR2 as FQNEAQ (reference sequence). The CDR3 sequence is 15 residues long. As DNA, the CDR3 is TGTGCCAGCAGCTTAGGGACAGGGGTGGGCTATGGCTACACCTTC. The encoded protein is CASSLGTGVGYGYTF.

The rearrangement uses TRBV7-3 and TRBJ2-5; 9 bases match TRBD2. CDR1 is SGHTA and CDR2 is FQGTGA in the germline V gene. The CDR3 length is 14 residues. V was pared by 4 bases and J by 5 bases, with 5 bases of the junction left unmatched. CDR3 amino acids: CASSSIAGAETQYF. CDR3 nucleotides: TGTGCCAGCAGCTCCATAGCGGGAGCGGAGACCCAGTACTTC.

The gene calls are TRBV7-8 and TRBJ1-1; D ambiguous. Germline CDR1 SGHVS, CDR2 FQNEAQ. V was shortened by 1 base and J by 12 bases, with 21 bases between the two germline ends. The CDR3 is 15 residues long. The CDR3 DNA is TGTGCCAGCAGCTTAGTAGTCCCTGAAGAAACGTCTACTTTCTTT. Encoded protein: CASSLVVPEETSTFF.

The chain combines TRBV3-1 (or the pseudogene TRBV3-2) with TRBJ1-4, with unresolved D. Germline V gene sequence: CDR1 LGHDT, CDR2 YNNKEL (reference sequence). V lost 0 bases to trimming and J lost 4 bases, with 9 bases between them. The CDR3 contains 15 residues. CDR3 in amino acids: CASSQDPIDNEKLFF. CDR3 bases: TGTGCCAGCAGCCAAGATCCTATAGATAATGAAAAACTGTTTTTT.

The genes are TRBV19 and TRBJ2-5, with D perhaps TRBD1 (5 bases). V lost 2 bases and J 5 bases, leaving 24 bases between the germline ends. CDR1 is LNHDA and CDR2 is SQIVND in the germline V gene (reference sequence). This CDR3 contains 18 residues. CDR3 in amino acids: CASSIQPLGRVEWETQYF. In nucleotides, the CDR3 is TGTGCCAGTAGTATACAACCCTTGGGCAGGGTTGAATGGGAGACCCAGTACTTC.

The J gene is TRBJ1-2, the V gene TRBV4-3; TRBD1 might be the D (6 bases). The germline V gene has CDR1 LGHNA and CDR2 YSLEER. The V and J ends lost 5 bases and 6 bases respectively, with 19 bases between them. The CDR3 is 15 residues long. CDR3 bases: TGCGCCAGCAGCTACAGGGTCTGGTCGGTTGATGGCTACACCTTC. This gives the protein CASSYRVWSVDGYTF.

The J gene is TRBJ1-5, the V gene TRBV7-8, with unresolved D. The germline CDR1 and CDR2 sequences are SGHVS and FQNEAQ. V lost 1 base to trimming and J lost 7 bases, with 8 bases between them. The CDR3 spans 13 residues. CDR3 residues: CASSLGGGQPQHF. The CDR3 DNA is TGTGCCAGCAGCTTAGGCGGAGGCCAGCCCCAGCATTTT.

The chain couples TRBV27 to TRBJ1-4, with 10 positions matching TRBD1. Germline V gene data show CDR1 as MNHEY and CDR2 as SMNVEV (reference sequence). V shed 3 bases, J shed 3 bases, and the junction held 10 bases outside the gene matches. This CDR3 has 18 amino acids. The CDR3 coding sequence is TGTGCCAGCAGTTTTCTGTCCGGGACAGGGGTATCTAATGAAAAACTGTTTTTT. Its translation is CASSFLSGTGVSNEKLFF.

The chain has TRBV19 and TRBJ1-1, with D maybe TRBD1 (6 bases). In germline, CDR1 is LNHDA, CDR2 SQIVND (reference sequence). CDR3 length: 12 amino acids. Trimming pared 7 bases from V and 8 bases from J, leaving 14 bases between. The CDR3 loop reads CASNPGTPEAFF. The CDR3, as DNA: TGTGCCAGTAACCCCGGGACACCCGAAGCTTTCTTT.

The rearrangement uses TRBV7-9 and TRBJ1-1, with 10 bases matching TRBD1. The V segment lost 3 bases and the J segment 3 bases; nucleotides outside the gene matches: 7. Germline loops: CDR1 SEHNR, CDR2 FQNEAQ (reference sequence). The CDR3 totals 16 residues. The CDR3 DNA sequence: TGTGCCAGCAGCTTGGGACAGGGGACGAGGGACACTGAAGCTTTCTTT. Translating it yields CASSLGQGTRDTEAFF.

The chain combines TRBV4-2 with TRBJ2-3; D may be TRBD2 (5 bases). Germline lookup yields CDR1 LGHNA and CDR2 YNFKEQ. The ends were cut back, 0 bases at V and 5 bases at J, with 21 bases in the middle. This CDR3 comprises 18 residues. The CDR3 sequence: CASSQEGGLGEWGDTQYF. The DNA for the CDR3 is TGTGCCAGCAGCCAAGAAGGCGGGCTTGGTGAGTGGGGAGATACGCAGTATTTT.

This clone qualifies as medium-sized. The CDR3 nucleotides are TGTGCCAGCACACAGGCAGACTCCTACGAGCAGTACTTC. Translating gives CASTQADSYEQYF. The chain has TRBV2 and TRBJ2-7; D is perhaps TRBD1 (5 bases). The germline V gene has CDR1 SNHLY and CDR2 FYNNEI. The CDR3 runs 13 residues. V was shortened by 7 bases and J by 0 bases, with 10 bases between the two germline ends.

The rearrangement uses TRBV5-5 and TRBJ2-3, with D possibly being TRBD2 (6 bases). Germline V gene sequence: CDR1 SGHKS, CDR2 YYEKEE (reference sequence). Trimming pared 6 bases from V and 0 bases from J, leaving 11 bases between. The CDR3 covers 14 residues. CDR3 sequence reads: CASMGRRSTDTQYF. In DNA form, the CDR3 reads TGTGCCAGCATGGGGAGGAGAAGCACAGATACGCAGTATTTT. The full variable domain, rest sourced from reference TRBV5-5 and TRBJ2-3, is DAGVTQSPTHLIKTRGQQVTLRCSPISGHKSVSWYQQVLGQGPQFIFQYYEKEERGRGNFPDRFSARQFPNYSSELNVNALLLGDSALYLCASMGRRSTDTQYFGPGTRLTVL.

The chain links TRBV18 to TRBJ1-2, with 8 positions matching TRBD1. The CDR3 covers 15 residues. Germline V gene lookup returns CDR1 KGHSH and CDR2 LQKENI. V lost 3 bases and J lost 4; bases outside the gene matches: 7. The CDR3: CASSPRGQGGYGYTF. The DNA of the CDR3 is TGTGCCAGCTCACCGCGCGGACAGGGAGGCTATGGCTACACCTTC.

V gene TRBV18 combines with J gene TRBJ2-7; tentative D call: TRBD2 (5 bases). V was cut by 2 bases and J by 0 bases, with 8 bases left in between. Germline CDR1 is KGHSH and CDR2 is LQKENI. This CDR3 contains 14 residues. The CDR3 region is CASSPGESSYEQYF. CDR3 nucleotide sequence: TGTGCCAGCTCACCAGGGGAGAGCTCCTACGAGCAGTACTTC.

CDR3 nucleotides: TGCGCCAGCAGCCAGCTAACTAGTTCCGGGGAGCTGTTTTTT. As protein: CASSQLTSSGELFF. V is TRBV4-3 and J is TRBJ2-2; a weak D match, TRBD2 (5 bases). The CDR3 runs to 14 residues. From germline, CDR1 is LGHNA and CDR2 YSLEER. V gave up 3 bases and J gave up 6 bases, with 11 bases separating them.

The table lists this clone with a count of one. The chain uses TRBV3-1 (or the pseudogene TRBV3-2) and TRBJ1-1; a weak D match, TRBD1 (5 bases). CDR1 is LGHDT, CDR2 YNNKEL, per germline (reference sequence). The V end was cut by 1 base, the J end by 6 bases, with 18 bases between. The CDR3 spans 16 residues. The CDR3 spells CASSQVVLSRDSEAFF. The CDR3 region has the DNA TGTGCCAGCAGCCAAGTCGTACTATCCAGGGACTCTGAAGCTTTCTTT.

The V gene is TRBV5-6, the J gene TRBJ2-6; TRBD1 aligns across 7 bases. The V segment lost 0 bases and the J segment 0 bases; nucleotides outside the gene matches: 3. The CDR3 is made up of 17 amino acids. Germline CDR1 SGHDT, CDR2 YYEEEE. The CDR3 bases are TGTGCCAGCAGCTTGGATCCAGGGGGCTCTGGGGCCAACGTCCTGACTTTC. It translates to CASSLDPGGSGANVLTF.

The chain combines TRBV6-7 with TRBJ2-3; 13 bases match TRBD2. TRBV6-7 falls under the ORF class, with uncertain function. CDR3 length equals 17 residues. V gave up 6 bases and J gave up 4 bases; unmatched junction bases: 10. The CDR3 DNA sequence: TGTGCCAGCAGCGGACTAGCGGGAGTTTTTACCCCAGATACGCAGTATTTT. Its translation: CASSGLAGVFTPDTQYF.

This clone showed up just once. The V and J genes are TRBV5-6 and TRBJ1-6; D gene uncertain. Germline loops: CDR1 SGHDT, CDR2 YYEEEE. Trimming removed 4 bases at V and 10 bases at J, with 15 bases between. This CDR3 has 14 amino acids. In nucleotides, the CDR3 is TGTGCCAGCAGCCACCCCCTGGCGGGGTCACCCCTCCACTTT. It is translated as CASSHPLAGSPLHF.

This clone was recorded once. V is TRBV15 and J is TRBJ1-3, with TRBD1 matching 7 bases. J gave up 7 bases and V 4 bases, and 7 bases lay outside the gene matches. The CDR3 contains 14 residues. The germline V gene has CDR1 LNHNV and CDR2 YYDKDF (reference sequence). The CDR3, as DNA: TGTGCCACCAGCACCGGGACAGAATCCAACACCATATATTTT. The encoded protein is CATSTGTESNTIYF.